The rows below give T cell receptor beta chains drawn from one sample of a study of blood T cell repertoires in COVID-19. The method was immunoSEQ multiplex PCR; TCRdb's version includes in-frame clones alone and lacks a portion of them. Altogether some 110,000 clones are present, more than 75% being singletons, with the ten largest covering approximately 7.9%. Sequenced input: peripheral blood. The receptor source for this set is a man between 65 and 85 years old with acute or convalescent COVID-19. CDR3s leave out the opening cysteine and the closing phenylalanine or tryptophan. D genes are given only for firm matches. Not every row has a clone size; where given, it reads once, few, many or a size class.

v_call,clone_size,d_call,j_call,cdr3_aa
TRBV5-6,-,TRBD1,TRBJ2-2,ASSHPGQGAIVGTGELF
TRBV11-1,-,-,TRBJ2-3,ASSTPPDTQY
TRBV12-3/TRBV12-4,-,-,TRBJ1-1,ASSLGQGKAF
TRBV9,once,TRBD2,TRBJ2-1,ASSGDIGTSGEQF
TRBV9,-,-,TRBJ2-7,ASSAGLTSYEQY
TRBV5-1,-,TRBD2,TRBJ2-1,ASSLEGISGSSSEQF
TRBV19,-,TRBD1,TRBJ2-1,ASSMDRGQSSYNEQF
TRBV7-8,-,-,TRBJ2-2,ASSWGGWGELF
TRBV28,-,-,TRBJ1-5,ASSLFGSNQPQH
TRBV28,-,TRBD1,TRBJ1-1,ASSYTGEANTEAF
TRBV10-3,-,-,TRBJ1-3,AISRGSGNTIY
TRBV10-3,-,-,TRBJ1-3,AISDLSSSGNTIY
TRBV15,-,-,TRBJ2-7,ATSRDGGTYEQY
TRBV5-1,-,-,TRBJ2-1,ASSPSGLNNEQF
TRBV15,few,TRBD1,TRBJ2-6,ATKTGQGSGANVLT
TRBV28,-,TRBD1,TRBJ1-3,ASSFQGARGGNTIY
TRBV7-2,-,TRBD1,TRBJ2-1,ASSSPGTGSHEQF
TRBV4-1,-,-,TRBJ2-3,ASSQVEGGVTDTQY
TRBV6-6,-,TRBD1,TRBJ1-1,ASIRQGGFERNTEAF
TRBV12-3/TRBV12-4,-,-,TRBJ1-1,ASSPGTAEAF
TRBV9,-,TRBD1,TRBJ1-5,ASSTGQGNQPQH
TRBV7-2,-,-,TRBJ2-1,ASSLSRRAGNNEQF
TRBV7-8,-,TRBD1,TRBJ1-6,ASGQGGHSPLH
TRBV2,-,TRBD2,TRBJ2-5,ASMGREGGETQY
TRBV28,-,-,TRBJ1-2,ASSVRGYGYT
TRBV5-1,-,TRBD1,TRBJ2-3,ASSSRGDRSTDTQY
TRBV6-5,-,TRBD1,TRBJ2-1,ASSLGTGDYNEQF
TRBV5-1,-,-,TRBJ2-1,ASTPSGAVGNEQF